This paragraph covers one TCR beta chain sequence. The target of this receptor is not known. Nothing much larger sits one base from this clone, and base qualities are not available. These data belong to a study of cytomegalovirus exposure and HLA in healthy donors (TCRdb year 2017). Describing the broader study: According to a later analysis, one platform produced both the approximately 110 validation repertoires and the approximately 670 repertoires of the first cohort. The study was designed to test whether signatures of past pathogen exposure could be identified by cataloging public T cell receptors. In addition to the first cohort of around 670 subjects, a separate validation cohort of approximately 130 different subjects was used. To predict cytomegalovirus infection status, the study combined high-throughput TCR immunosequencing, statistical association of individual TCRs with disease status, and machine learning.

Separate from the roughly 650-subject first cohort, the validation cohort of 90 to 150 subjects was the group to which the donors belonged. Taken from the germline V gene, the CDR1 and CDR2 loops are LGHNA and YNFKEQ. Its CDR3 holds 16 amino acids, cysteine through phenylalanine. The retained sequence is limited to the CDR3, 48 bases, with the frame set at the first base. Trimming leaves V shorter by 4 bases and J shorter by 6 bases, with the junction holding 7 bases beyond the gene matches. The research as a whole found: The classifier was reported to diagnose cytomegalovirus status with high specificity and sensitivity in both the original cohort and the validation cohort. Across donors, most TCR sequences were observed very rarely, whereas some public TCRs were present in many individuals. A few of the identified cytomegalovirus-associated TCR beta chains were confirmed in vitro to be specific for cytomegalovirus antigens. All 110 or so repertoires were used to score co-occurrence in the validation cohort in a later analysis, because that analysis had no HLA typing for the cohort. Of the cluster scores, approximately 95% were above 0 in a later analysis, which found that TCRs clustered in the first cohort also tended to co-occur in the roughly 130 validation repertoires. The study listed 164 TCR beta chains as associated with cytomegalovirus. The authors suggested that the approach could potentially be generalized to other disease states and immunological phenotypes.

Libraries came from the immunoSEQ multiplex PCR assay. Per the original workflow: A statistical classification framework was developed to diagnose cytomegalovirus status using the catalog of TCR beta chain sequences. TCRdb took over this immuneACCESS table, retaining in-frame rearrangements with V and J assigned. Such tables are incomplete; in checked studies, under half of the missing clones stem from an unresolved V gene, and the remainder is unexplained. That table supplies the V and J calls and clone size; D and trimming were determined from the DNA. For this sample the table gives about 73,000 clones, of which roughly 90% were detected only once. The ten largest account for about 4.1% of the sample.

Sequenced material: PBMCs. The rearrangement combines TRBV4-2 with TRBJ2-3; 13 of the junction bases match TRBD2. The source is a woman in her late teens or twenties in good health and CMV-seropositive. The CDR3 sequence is CASSPRTSGGDDTQYF. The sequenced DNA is TGTGCCAGCAGCCCCCGGACTAGCGGGGGAGACGATACGCAGTATTTT.